The next 20 T cell receptor beta chains were all read from a single sample in a study of radiotherapy plus CTLA-4 blockade in lung cancer. Data came from immunoSEQ multiplex PCR; TCRdb stores just in-frame clones and leaves some out. The profile shows 56,000 or so clones, around four fifths of them singletons. Source: peripheral blood, taken from a patient treated with radiotherapy plus ipilimumab. These receptors came from a human donor with non-small cell lung cancer who had a partial response to radiotherapy plus ipilimumab.

V is TRBV5-4 and J is TRBJ2-3, with TRBD1 matching over 9 bases. There are 15 residues in the CDR3. Germline CDR1 is SGHNT and CDR2 is YYREEE (reference sequence). V trimming: 4 bases; J trimming: 5 bases; junction bases outside the gene matches: 8. CDR3 bases: TGTGCCAGCAGCACGCGGGACAGGGTCCAAGATACGCAGTATTTT. This codes for CASSTRDRVQDTQYF.

This chain joins TRBV4-3 and TRBJ1-2, with TRBD1 matching 10 bases. Per the germline V gene, CDR1 is LGHNA and CDR2 is YSLEER. The length of the CDR3 is 15 residues. V shed 3 bases and J 1 base; nucleotides not matched to a gene: 2. CDR3 in amino acids: CASSQGQGYNYGYTF. The CDR3 DNA is TGCGCCAGCAGCCAGGGACAGGGGTATAACTATGGCTACACCTTC.

The V call is TRBV7-9, the J call TRBJ2-4; D may be TRBD1 (5 bases). The CDR3 is made up of 14 amino acids. Per germline, CDR1 SEHNR and CDR2 FQNEAQ (reference sequence). The V end lost 1 base, the J end lost 1 base, and 5 bases lay between the germline ends. In DNA form, the CDR3 reads TGTGCCAGCAGCTTAGAGGGGGCCAAAAACATTCAGTACTTC. This gives the protein CASSLEGAKNIQYF.

The rearrangement uses TRBV6-5 and TRBJ1-4; D gene ambiguous. The CDR3 length is 13 residues. Between the trimmed V and J ends, which lost 5 bases and 4 bases, there was a span of 8 bases. Germline lookup yields CDR1 MNHEY and CDR2 SVGAGI. The CDR3 reads CASSPPGNEKLFF. The CDR3 DNA sequence: TGTGCCAGCAGTCCCCCAGGTAATGAAAAACTGTTTTTT.

The V and J genes are TRBV6-5 and TRBJ1-3; D remains unclear. Germline-derived CDR1 and CDR2 are MNHEY and SVGAGI. The ends were cut back, 2 bases at V and 0 bases at J, with 11 bases in the middle. The CDR3 extends over 16 amino acids. As DNA, the CDR3 is TGTGCCAGCAGTTACGGCAGGCCGAACTCTGGAAACACCATATATTTT. Translating it yields CASSYGRPNSGNTIYF.

This sequence joins TRBV9 and TRBJ1-1, with TRBD1 matching 7 bases. This CDR3 is 14 amino acids long. Germline CDR1 reads SGDLS; CDR2 reads YYNGEE. V was clipped by 0 bases and J by 3 bases; unmatched bases: 2. CDR3 in amino acids: CASSVGQGDTEAFF. CDR3 sequence (DNA): TGTGCCAGCAGCGTAGGACAGGGAGACACTGAAGCTTTCTTT.

In this sample, this clone turned up once. In nucleotides, the CDR3 is TGTGCCAGCAGCCGTAGTCCTGCAACTAATGAAAAACTGTTTTTT. Translation gives CASSRSPATNEKLFF. The chain combines TRBV9 with TRBJ1-4, with D unresolved. Trimming took off 4 bases at V and 0 bases at J, with 10 bases between the two ends. CDR3 length equals 15 residues. Germline assignment: CDR1 SGDLS and CDR2 YYNGEE.

The rearrangement links TRBV27 to TRBJ1-2; TRBD1 might be the D (6 bases). The CDR3 is made up of 13 amino acids. The germline V gene has CDR1 MNHEY and CDR2 SMNVEV (reference sequence). Trimming pared 3 bases from V and 8 bases from J, leaving 13 bases between. CDR3 protein: CASSFNRVEGYTF. The CDR3 region has the DNA TGTGCCAGCAGTTTCAACAGGGTGGAGGGCTACACCTTC.

V gene TRBV5-4 combines with J gene TRBJ2-5, with 11 bases lining up with TRBD2. V lost 4 bases and J lost 2; bases outside the gene matches: 7. Per the germline V gene, CDR1 is SGHNT and CDR2 is YYREEE (reference sequence). This CDR3 region has 16 residues. The CDR3 bases are TGTGCCAGCAGCCGTAGCGGGGGGGCGGGGCAAGAGACCCAGTACTTC. Amino acid sequence: CASSRSGGAGQETQYF. Based on the CDR3 plus reference TRBV5-4 and TRBJ2-5, the full variable domain is ETGVTQSPTHLIKTRGQQVTLRCSSQSGHNTVSWYQQALGQGPQFIFQYYREEENGRGNFPPRFSGLQFPNYSSELNVNALELDDSALYLCASSRSGGAGQETQYFGPGTRLLVL.

This chain connects TRBV5-4 to TRBJ2-3; 13 positions match TRBD2. The V gene end was trimmed by 3 bases and the J gene end by 4 bases; junction bases not matched to a gene: 11. Germline lookup yields CDR1 SGHNT and CDR2 YYREEE (reference sequence). The CDR3 is made up of 18 amino acids. CDR3 residues: CASSSLAGGPVVPDTQYF. DNA for the CDR3: TGTGCCAGCAGCTCACTAGCGGGGGGGCCAGTCGTCCCAGATACGCAGTATTTT.

The rearrangement joins TRBV7-9 to TRBJ1-1, with TRBD1 matching over 8 bases. The junction had 8 bases not matched to a gene; V was cut back by 5 bases and J by 0 bases. CDR3 size: 16 residues. Germline values: CDR1 SEHNR, CDR2 FQNEAQ (reference sequence). CDR3 coding DNA: TGTGCCAGCAGCGAACCACCGGGACAGGTGAACACTGAAGCTTTCTTT. This gives the protein CASSEPPGQVNTEAFF. Based on the CDR3 plus reference TRBV7-9 and TRBJ1-1, the full variable domain is DTGVSQNPRHKITKRGQNVTFRCDPISEHNRLYWYRQTLGQGPEFLTYFQNEAQLEKSRLLSDRFSAERPKGSFSTLEIQRTEQGDSAMYLCASSEPPGQVNTEAFFGQGTRLTVV.

V usage is TRBV19 and J usage is TRBJ1-5, with D possibly matching TRBD1 (5 bases). Trimming took 0 bases from V and 3 from J, leaving 12 bases between them. This CDR3 region has 16 residues. The V gene's germline CDR1 is LNHDA and CDR2 SQIVND (reference sequence). The DNA of the CDR3 is TGTGCCAGTAGTATAGAAAGCGCAGGGCTCAATCAGCCCCAGCATTTT. Amino acids: CASSIESAGLNQPQHF.

This chain joins TRBV19 and TRBJ1-2, with a possible D match to TRBD1 (6 bases). Germline V gene data show CDR1 as LNHDA and CDR2 as SQIVND (reference sequence). The CDR3 consists of 13 residues. Trimming took off 3 bases at V and 5 bases at J, with 10 bases between the two ends. The CDR3 bases are TGTGCCAGTAGTATCGGACAGAGGTATGGCTACACCTTC. As protein: CASSIGQRYGYTF.

J is TRBJ2-1 and V is TRBV29-1, with 9 bases that match TRBD1. Germline V gene lookup returns CDR1 SQVTM and CDR2 ANQGSEA. The CDR3 is made up of 15 amino acids. Trimming took 1 base from V and 2 from J; bases not matched to a gene: 3. The CDR3 DNA sequence: TGCAGCGTTGAAGTAGGGGACAGGGCCTACAATGAGCAGTTCTTC. Protein sequence: CSVEVGDRAYNEQFF.

The genes are TRBV30 and TRBJ2-3; a weak D match, TRBD2 (7 bases). The CDR3 contains 17 residues. The V end lost 0 bases, the J end lost 2 bases, and 18 bases lay between the germline ends. Germline V CDR1 and CDR2: GTSNPN, SVGIG (reference sequence). The CDR3 is CAWSVRVVGGLTDTQYF. The CDR3 DNA reads as TGTGCCTGGAGTGTACGAGTTGTCGGGGGGCTCACAGATACGCAGTATTTT.

The gene calls are TRBV6-1 and TRBJ1-1; D may be TRBD1 (5 bases). The CDR3 is made up of 14 amino acids. The germline V gene has CDR1 MNHNS and CDR2 SASEGT. V shed 0 bases and J shed 5 bases, with 10 bases lying between them. CDR3 coding DNA: TGTGCCAGCAGTGAAGCGGGGGGGTTGACTGAAGCTTTCTTT. Translated, it gives CASSEAGGLTEAFF.

The chain is built from TRBV6-5 and TRBJ1-3; no clear D. Germline V gene data show CDR1 as MNHEY and CDR2 as SVGAGI. V was clipped by 6 bases and J by 6 bases, with 15 bases between them. The CDR3 contains 14 residues. In DNA form, the CDR3 reads TGTGCCAGCAGAGACCCGCGTGGAGAAAACACCATATATTTT. It encodes CASRDPRGENTIYF.

The chain couples TRBV9 to TRBJ2-7; D may be TRBD1 (5 bases). The V gene lost 3 bases and the J gene lost 2 bases, with 9 bases spanning the gap. Germline CDR1 and CDR2: SGDLS and YYNGEE. This CDR3 contains 13 residues. The CDR3 coding sequence is TGTGCCAGCAGCGGGGGCTACCCCTACGAGCAGTACTTC. It specifies CASSGGYPYEQYF.

The chain recombines TRBV6-1 with TRBJ2-5; TRBD1 matches 7 bases. The CDR3 runs to 17 residues. The V gene's germline CDR1 is MNHNS and CDR2 SASEGT. J lost 5 bases, V lost 2 bases, and 14 bases had no gene match. CDR3 DNA: TGTGCCAGCAGTGAAAGGGCCCATACAGGGGTACTTGAGACCCAGTACTTC. Its translation: CASSERAHTGVLETQYF.

This chain uses TRBV19 with TRBJ2-1, with D perhaps TRBD2 (5 bases). The CDR3 loop spans 14 amino acids. Trimming cost V 0 bases and J 9 bases, with 12 bases left between them. Per germline, CDR1 LNHDA and CDR2 SQIVND (reference sequence). The CDR3 is CASSIDSAPSEQFF. The CDR3 DNA is TGTGCCAGTAGTATAGATAGCGCGCCGTCTGAGCAGTTCTTC. Looking up the rest from reference TRBV19 and TRBJ2-1 gives the full variable domain: DGGITQSPKYLFRKEGQNVTLSCEQNLNHDAMYWYRQDPGQGLRLIYYSQIVNDFQKGDIAEGYSVSREKKESFPLTVTSAQKNPTAFYLCASSIDSAPSEQFFGPGTRLTVL.